These 28 T cell receptor beta chains were all obtained from the same sample, sequenced in a study of beta chain features in type 1 diabetes. All of the isolated RNA was reverse transcribed, so expressed TCRB transcripts were sequenced. The table came from immunoSEQ multiplex PCR; TCRdb's copy has only in-frame clones and leaves some out. The table has under 800,000 clones, roughly a sixth seen once. Sequenced: naive CD4+ T cells from blood. Every receptor here comes from a man in his late teens or twenties in good health.

This clone has a handful of counts. The chain recombines TRBV19 with TRBJ2-1; no clear D. From germline, CDR1 is LNHDA and CDR2 SQIVND (reference sequence). Trimming pared 1 base from V and 0 bases from J, leaving 13 bases between. CDR3 length equals 17 residues. This CDR3 reads CASSIGSYLLSYNEQFF. The CDR3 DNA reads TGTGCCAGTAGTATAGGTAGTTACCTCCTCTCCTACAATGAGCAGTTCTTC.

This clone was observed a few times. V and J are TRBV7-8 and TRBJ2-1, with 7 bases lining up with TRBD2. Losses at the gene ends were 4 bases for V and 0 bases for J; bases not matched to a gene: 12. CDR3 length: 18 residues. Germline loops: CDR1 SGHVS, CDR2 FQNEAQ. The CDR3 region has the DNA TGTGCCAGCAGCTGGCGGGGGAATCGGGGGAGCTCCTACAATGAGCAGTTCTTC. The encoded protein is CASSWRGNRGSSYNEQFF.

This clone occurred a few times. This sequence joins TRBV7-9 and TRBJ1-1; possible D gene TRBD1, 6 bases. V lost 5 bases and J 3 bases, leaving 13 bases between the germline ends. The CDR3 covers 14 residues. CDR1 and CDR2 (germline): SEHNR, FQNEAQ (reference sequence). Here the CDR3 DNA reads TGTGCCAGCAGCATCGGACAGACCCACACTGAAGCTTTCTTT. Translated, it gives CASSIGQTHTEAFF.

This clone occurred a few times. The chain links TRBV7-3 to TRBJ2-7; D is undetermined. The CDR3 runs to 15 residues. Trimming cost V 1 base and J 2 bases, with 12 bases left between them. Germline CDR1 SGHTA, CDR2 FQGTGA. The CDR3 protein is CASSLIPTGTYEQYF. DNA of the CDR3: TGTGCCAGCAGCTTAATCCCGACGGGCACCTACGAGCAGTACTTC.

This rearrangement joins TRBV19 to TRBJ2-7; D unclear. Trimming removed 4 bases at V and 0 bases at J, with 7 bases between. Germline-derived CDR1 and CDR2 are LNHDA and SQIVND (reference sequence). This CDR3 spans 13 amino acids. The CDR3 DNA sequence: TGTGCCAGTAGTAGGGTTGGCTCCTACGAGCAGTACTTC. Translation: CASSRVGSYEQYF. The full variable domain, in which reference TRBV19 and TRBJ2-7 provide the parts outside the CDR3, is DGGITQSPKYLFRKEGQNVTLSCEQNLNHDAMYWYRQDPGQGLRLIYYSQIVNDFQKGDIAEGYSVSREKKESFPLTVTSAQKNPTAFYLCASSRVGSYEQYFGPGTRLTVT.

The CDR3 DNA reads as TGTGCCACCAGCAAGGACAGGGGACTAGACAATGAGCAGTTCTTC. Translated, it gives CATSKDRGLDNEQFF. The chain is built from TRBV15 and TRBJ2-1; weak D call: TRBD1 (9 bases). Germline CDR1 is LNHNV and CDR2 is YYDKDF (reference sequence). Trimming removed 4 bases at V and 5 bases at J, with 15 bases between. This CDR3 contains 15 residues.

The gene calls are TRBV14 and TRBJ2-7; 8 nucleotides match TRBD2. Per the germline V gene, CDR1 is SGHDN and CDR2 is FVKESK. The CDR3 covers 14 residues. V shed 2 bases and J 1 base; nucleotides not matched to a gene: 1. The CDR3 here is CASSQKRESYEQYF. CDR3 sequence (DNA): TGTGCCAGCAGCCAAAAGCGGGAGTCCTACGAGCAGTACTTC.

The chain links TRBV5-4 to TRBJ1-5, with 8 bases aligning to TRBD1. The ends lost 2 bases at V and 5 bases at J; junction bases unmatched: 6. The CDR3 loop spans 15 amino acids. Germline V CDR1 and CDR2: SGHNT, YYREEE (reference sequence). In DNA form, the CDR3 reads TGTGCCAGCAGCTTAGGGCAGGGGGCAGATCAGCCCCAGCATTTT. It is translated as CASSLGQGADQPQHF.

This clone came up a few times. The V call is TRBV11-2, the J call TRBJ2-1; 8 bases map to TRBD2. Germline CDR1 SGHAT, CDR2 FQNNGV. This CDR3 region has 14 residues. Trimming removed 5 bases from V and 7 bases from J; junction bases left unmatched: 7. Written as DNA, the CDR3 is TGTGCCAGCAGCCCCGTGGTAGCGGGAAATGAGCAGTTCTTC. Encoded protein: CASSPVVAGNEQFF.

This rearrangement joins TRBV7-2 to TRBJ2-3; no firm D call. CDR1 and CDR2 (germline): SGHTA, FQGNSA. V was shortened by 1 base and J by 14 bases, with 13 bases between the two germline ends. The CDR3 consists of 12 residues. The CDR3 bases are TGTGCCAGCAGCTTAGATGACGCGGCGAGGTATTTT. As protein: CASSLDDAARYF. Full variable domain (missing parts from reference TRBV7-2 and TRBJ2-3): GAGVSQSPSNKVTEKGKDVELRCDPISGHTALYWYRQSLGQGLEFLIYFQGNSAPDKSGLPSDRFSAERTGGSVSTLTIQRTQQEDSAVYLCASSLDDAARYFGPGTRLTVL.

The sample holds a few counts of this clone. The chain couples TRBV21-1 to TRBJ1-1. TRBV21-1 is given as a pseudogene. The CDR3 totals 14 residues. CDR3 in DNA: TGTGCCAGCAGCAGACCCCTTAAGGGAACTGAAGCTTTCTTT. Residues: CASSRPLKGTEAFF.

The chain is built from TRBV28 and TRBJ2-3; 8 bases agree with TRBD1. Germline V gives CDR1 MDHEN, CDR2 SYDVKM. Trimming removed 7 bases from V and 6 bases from J; junction bases left unmatched: 12. The CDR3 sequence is 15 residues long. The CDR3 DNA reads TGTGCCAGCAATCGACCGGACAGGGCGAGCGATACGCAGTATTTT. Its protein is CASNRPDRASDTQYF.

This rearrangement joins TRBV7-2 to TRBJ1-4; no definite D call. Trimming took 5 bases from V and 3 from J, leaving 13 bases between them. The CDR3 is made up of 15 amino acids. CDR1 is SGHTA and CDR2 is FQGNSA in the germline V gene. CDR3 sequence reads: CASSIRAVANEKLFF. The CDR3 DNA sequence: TGTGCCAGCAGCATCCGGGCGGTTGCTAATGAAAAACTGTTTTTT.

This clone was counted only a few times. The rearrangement links TRBV11-2 to TRBJ1-4; TRBD1 is a possible D gene (5 bases). V was trimmed by 4 bases and J by 5 bases, leaving 17 bases between them. The CDR3 has 16 amino acids. CDR1 and CDR2 (germline): SGHAT, FQNNGV. The CDR3, as DNA: TGTGCCAGCAGCTCTCATGGGGGAGGCGGAAATGAAAAACTGTTTTTT. It codes for CASSSHGGGGNEKLFF. Supplemented by reference TRBV11-2 and TRBJ1-4, the full variable domain reads EAGVAQSPRYKIIEKRQSVAFWCNPISGHATLYWYQQILGQGPKLLIQFQNNGVVDDSQLPKDRFSAERLKGVDSTLKIQPAKLEDSAVYLCASSSHGGGGNEKLFFGSGTQLSVL.

This clone showed up just a few times. This sample includes further DNA sequences coding for the same CDR3. The chain uses TRBV5-1 and TRBJ1-1, with D possibly matching TRBD1 (5 bases). Germline V CDR1 and CDR2: SGHRS, YFSETQ. The CDR3 extends over 14 amino acids. The V gene lost 4 bases and the J gene lost 1 base, with 11 bases spanning the gap. In nucleotides, the CDR3 is TGCGCCAGCAGCCTTGATGGGGGGAACACTGAAGCTTTCTTT. This codes for CASSLDGGNTEAFF.

The chain employs TRBV7-2 and TRBJ2-3; D is perhaps TRBD1 (5 bases). CDR3 length: 15 residues. Germline V CDR1 and CDR2: SGHTA, FQGNSA. V gave up 1 base and J gave up 1 base, with 9 bases separating them. The CDR3 protein is CASSLESGRTDTQYF. In nucleotides, the CDR3 is TGTGCCAGCAGCTTAGAGTCAGGGCGCACAGATACGCAGTATTTT.

The gene calls are TRBV6-5 and TRBJ2-7, with TRBD1 as a possible D gene (8 bases). V was pared by 6 bases and J by 1 base, with 16 bases between. The CDR3 length is 15 residues. Germline V CDR1 and CDR2: MNHEY, SVGAGI. The CDR3 DNA follows: TGTGCCAGCAGCCCGGGAGGACAGGGATCCTACGAGCAGTACTTC. This codes for CASSPGGQGSYEQYF.

The chain couples TRBV7-9 to TRBJ1-2; D remains ambiguous. The germline CDR1 and CDR2 sequences are SEHNR and FQNEAQ (reference sequence). This CDR3 has 15 amino acids. V lost 5 bases, J lost 5 bases, and 18 bases lay in between. CDR3 sequence (DNA): TGTGCCAGCAGCCCGATGGGGTTAGGAGGGTATGGCTACACCTTC. It encodes CASSPMGLGGYGYTF.

This clone was seen only a few times. This sequence joins TRBV11-2 and TRBJ2-3; 9 nucleotides line up with TRBD2. Germline assignment: CDR1 SGHAT and CDR2 FQNNGV. This CDR3 comprises 16 residues. V lost 6 bases and J lost 7; bases outside the gene matches: 14. CDR3 sequence reads: CASSSLAGRRGNTQYF. CDR3 sequence (DNA): TGTGCCAGCAGTTCTCTAGCGGGACGACGTGGAAATACGCAGTATTTT.

The sample holds a few counts of this clone. V usage is TRBV15 and J usage is TRBJ2-5; D perhaps matches TRBD1 (5 bases). The tail of the sequence fits TRBJ2-7 better, so the J call may be wrong. Germline V gene data show CDR1 as LNHNV and CDR2 as YYDKDF (reference sequence). The CDR3 is made up of 14 amino acids. CDR3 in amino acids: CATSRARADYEQYF. The DNA for the CDR3 is TGTGCCACCAGCAGAGCCAGGGCGGACTACGAGCAGTACTTC.

The chain links TRBV6-5 to TRBJ1-2; tentatively, D is TRBD1 (5 bases). CDR3 length: 14 amino acids. With 2 bases removed from V and 0 bases from J, the gap between germline ends came to 7 bases. Germline values: CDR1 MNHEY, CDR2 SVGAGI. The CDR3 loop reads CASSYDSTNYGYTF. The CDR3 DNA sequence: TGTGCCAGCAGTTACGACAGTACTAACTATGGCTACACCTTC.

V gene TRBV5-6 combines with J gene TRBJ2-1, with TRBD2 matching over 13 bases. CDR3 length: 15 residues. V gave up 2 bases and J gave up 8 bases; unmatched junction bases: 4. CDR1 is SGHDT and CDR2 is YYEEEE in the germline V gene. The CDR3 nucleotides are TGTGCCAGCAGCTTTAGGACTAGCGGGAGAGATGAGCAGTTCTTC. It yields the protein CASSFRTSGRDEQFF.

This clone has more than one count but fewer than ten. The chain uses TRBV7-2 and TRBJ2-7; 8 bases fit TRBD1. The CDR3 has 14 residues. The ends lost 5 bases at V and 4 bases at J; junction bases unmatched: 7. Germline assignment: CDR1 SGHTA and CDR2 FQGNSA. This CDR3 reads CASSTGGLGYEQYF. The CDR3 DNA follows: TGTGCCAGCAGCACAGGGGGTTTAGGGTACGAGCAGTACTTC.

V gene TRBV7-8 combines with J gene TRBJ2-2; D not certain. This CDR3 is 14 amino acids long. The V gene lost 5 bases and the J gene lost 0 bases, with 7 bases spanning the gap. Germline V lookup: CDR1 SGHVS, CDR2 FQNEAQ. The CDR3 protein is CASSGYSNTGELFF. The CDR3 region has the DNA TGTGCCAGCAGCGGCTACTCGAACACCGGGGAGCTGTTTTTT.

The CDR3 here is CASSQGVSLHSPLHF. CDR3 sequence (DNA): TGCGCCAGCAGCCAAGGGGTATCACTACATTCACCCCTCCACTTT. The chain is built from TRBV4-1 and TRBJ1-6; the D is unclear. Trimming pared 1 base from V and 8 bases from J, leaving 12 bases between. This CDR3 has 15 residues. Germline CDR1 MGHRA, CDR2 YSYEKL.

The V call is TRBV10-3, the J call TRBJ2-1, with TRBD1 matching 8 bases. This CDR3 has 16 residues. The germline V gene encodes CDR1 ENHRY and CDR2 SYGVKD. V lost 7 bases, J lost 5 bases, and 13 bases stayed unmatched. The CDR3 nucleotides are TGTGCCATCACTCCTTGGTTGCAGGGGGCGAACAATGAGCAGTTCTTC. Its protein product is CAITPWLQGANNEQFF.

The chain recombines TRBV19 with TRBJ2-6, with a possible D match to TRBD1 (5 bases). Germline CDR1 LNHDA, CDR2 SQIVND (reference sequence). The CDR3 is 16 residues long. V was shortened by 0 bases and J by 0 bases, with 6 bases between the two germline ends. The CDR3 here is CASSIEDTSGANVLTF. CDR3 coding DNA: TGTGCCAGTAGTATAGAGGACACCTCTGGGGCCAACGTCCTGACTTTC.

The genes are TRBV7-7 and TRBJ2-1, with D unclear. V was clipped by 5 bases and J by 12 bases, with 14 bases between them. Germline CDR1 SSHAT, CDR2 FNYEAQ (reference sequence). The CDR3 covers 12 residues. The CDR3 coding sequence is TGTGCCAGCAGCACCGATCAAGGCAGGCAGTTCTTC. Translated: CASSTDQGRQFF.